A single sample gave rise to the 25 T cell receptor beta chains below, sequenced in a study of blood T cells in healthy people across ages. A second roughly 6 to 12 cycle PCR used barcoded and J-beta primers. One entry per CDR3 protein results from TCRdb running MiXCR on the 5' RACE reads. There are about 1.4 million distinct CDR3 sequences in the sample; roughly 64% occur only once, and 5.5% to 8% lies in the top ten. Material: blood. All receptors come from a man younger than 35 in good health.

The rearrangement uses TRBV5-1 and TRBJ2-7, with D possibly being TRBD1 (6 bases). CDR3 length: 15 residues. The germline V gene has CDR1 SGHRS and CDR2 YFSETQ. Between the trimmed V and J ends, which lost 0 bases and 7 bases, there was a span of 17 bases. CDR3 sequence reads: CASSLAGDPLEEQYF. As DNA, the CDR3 is TGCGCCAGCAGCTTGGCAGGGGATCCTCTGGAGGAGCAGTACTTC.

CDR3 bases: TGCGCCAGCAGCCAGGAAGCCCTAAACGACAGGGAAATTGGAAACACCATATATTTT. Its translation: CASSQEALNDREIGNTIYF. The gene calls are TRBV4-3 and TRBJ1-3; 7 nucleotides align to TRBD1. The CDR3 has 19 residues. From germline, CDR1 is LGHNA and CDR2 YSLEER. J lost 3 bases, V lost 3 bases, and 17 bases had no gene match.

This clonotype showed up just a few times. The rearrangement uses TRBV27 and TRBJ2-3; D unresolved. This CDR3 has 13 residues. V gave up 5 bases and J gave up 5 bases, with 11 bases separating them. Germline V lookup: CDR1 MNHEY, CDR2 SMNVEV (reference sequence). CDR3 amino acids: CASSVREGDTQYF. The CDR3 coding sequence is TGTGCCAGCAGTGTTAGGGAAGGAGATACGCAGTATTTT.

The table lists this clonotype with many counts. The chain has TRBV7-9 and TRBJ1-3; TRBD1 is a possible D gene (6 bases). Germline-derived CDR1 and CDR2 are SEHNR and FQNEAQ (reference sequence). V gave up 5 bases and J gave up 0 bases, with 11 bases separating them. The CDR3 is 15 residues long. The CDR3 DNA is TGTGCCAGCAGCCCGAAGGACAGCTCTGGAAACACCATATATTTT. Residues: CASSPKDSSGNTIYF.

The rearrangement links TRBV7-9 to TRBJ2-6; 9 nucleotides agree with TRBD1. The germline V gene encodes CDR1 SEHNR and CDR2 FQNEAQ (reference sequence). This CDR3 spans 17 amino acids. Trimming at V came to 5 bases and at J to 4 bases, leaving 9 bases not matched to a gene. The CDR3 spells CASSPGQGGVGANVLTF. The CDR3, as DNA: TGTGCCAGCAGCCCGGGACAGGGAGGTGTCGGGGCCAACGTCCTGACTTTC. Variable domain in full (rest from reference TRBV7-9 and TRBJ2-6): DTGVSQNPRHKITKRGQNVTFRCDPISEHNRLYWYRQTLGQGPEFLTYFQNEAQLEKSRLLSDRFSAERPKGSFSTLEIQRTEQGDSAMYLCASSPGQGGVGANVLTFGAGSRLTVL.

The gene calls are TRBV15 and TRBJ1-1; TRBD1 might be the D (6 bases). The germline V gene has CDR1 LNHNV and CDR2 YYDKDF (reference sequence). V dropped 7 bases and J dropped 4 bases, with 19 bases sitting between them. The length of the CDR3 is 15 residues. For the CDR3, the DNA is TGTGCCACCACGTACTTACGCGGGGGGGCCACTGAAGCTTTCTTT. Residues: CATTYLRGGATEAFF.

Only one count was recorded for this clonotype. The chain carries TRBV29-1 and TRBJ1-1; D is unclear. This CDR3 is 12 amino acids long. Germline CDR1 and CDR2: SQVTM and ANQGSEA. The V and J ends lost 7 bases and 8 bases respectively, with 17 bases between them. CDR3 amino acids: CSGVGAAAEAFF. The CDR3, as DNA: TGCAGCGGGGTGGGTGCCGCTGCAGAAGCTTTCTTT.

V usage is TRBV12-5 and J usage is TRBJ2-3, with 7 bases matching TRBD2. The CDR3 is 14 residues long. V was pared by 6 bases and J by 2 bases, with 5 bases of the junction left unmatched. Germline V CDR1 and CDR2: LGHNT, FRNRAP. CDR3 sequence: CASGPGDYTDTQYF. CDR3 nucleotide sequence: TGTGCTAGTGGCCCGGGGGACTACACAGATACGCAGTATTTT.

This chain uses TRBV4-2 with TRBJ2-1; 7 nucleotides line up with TRBD2. Trimming removed 1 base from V and 8 bases from J; junction bases left unmatched: 5. The CDR3 covers 14 residues. Germline lookup yields CDR1 LGHNA and CDR2 YNFKEQ. The CDR3 DNA reads TGTGCCAGCAGCCAAGGACTAGCTGGGGATGAGCAGTTCTTC. Amino acids: CASSQGLAGDEQFF.

The chain combines TRBV4-2 with TRBJ1-2; possible D gene TRBD1, 6 bases. Deletions cut 0 bases from V and 6 bases from J, with 11 bases between. The CDR3 is 14 residues long. The germline V gene encodes CDR1 LGHNA and CDR2 YNFKEQ. In nucleotides, the CDR3 is TGTGCCAGCAGCCAAGAGACAGGATATGATGGCTACACCTTC. It is translated as CASSQETGYDGYTF.

J is TRBJ1-6 and V is TRBV14; the D is unclear. The CDR3 spans 18 residues. Trimming pared 2 bases from V and 5 bases from J, leaving 19 bases between. Germline assignment: CDR1 SGHDN and CDR2 FVKESK. In nucleotides, the CDR3 is TGTGCCAGCAGCCAACACCCAACGGGGTCCCTCAATAATTCACCCCTCCACTTT. Its protein is CASSQHPTGSLNNSPLHF.

This clonotype came up a few times. The V gene is TRBV20-1, the J gene TRBJ2-4, with D perhaps TRBD1 or TRBD2 (6 bases each). The CDR3 spans 17 residues. Trimming removed 5 bases at V and 2 bases at J, with 22 bases between. The germline gives CDR1 DFQATT, CDR2 SNEGSKA (reference sequence). The CDR3 nucleotides read TGCAGTGCTCTTGCTGTGTACAGGGAGGAGACCAAAAACATTCAGTACTTC. Translated, it gives CSALAVYREETKNIQYF.

The V call is TRBV5-6, the J call TRBJ2-1; no definite D call. Trimming cost V 0 bases and J 3 bases, with 10 bases left between them. CDR3 size: 15 residues. Germline CDR1 and CDR2: SGHDT and YYEEEE. The CDR3 region has the DNA TGTGCCAGCAGCTTGGCGCCGGAATTCTACAATGAGCAGTTCTTC. It translates to CASSLAPEFYNEQFF.

This clonotype was picked up a small number of times. The chain carries TRBV5-6 and TRBJ1-4; 7 bases line up with TRBD1. V dropped 4 bases and J dropped 12; count of bases not matched to a gene: 3. The CDR3 contains 11 residues. The germline V gene encodes CDR1 SGHDT and CDR2 YYEEEE. The CDR3 nucleotides read TGTGCCAGCAGCCTAGACAGGGAACTGTTTTTT. Its translation is CASSLDRELFF.

This clonotype was seen a handful of times. This chain joins TRBV4-2 and TRBJ2-4, with 14 bases that match TRBD2. CDR3 size: 19 residues. CDR1 LGHNA and CDR2 YNFKEQ come from the germline V gene. Trimming at V came to 2 bases and at J to 4 bases, leaving 10 bases not matched to a gene. CDR3 in amino acids: CASSQPGTSGSIVKNIQYF. Written as DNA, the CDR3 is TGTGCCAGCAGCCAACCCGGGACTAGCGGGAGTATTGTAAAAAACATTCAGTACTTC.

The V and J genes are TRBV10-2 and TRBJ2-3, with TRBD1 matching over 8 bases. Germline V gene lookup returns CDR1 WSHSY and CDR2 SAAADI. The CDR3 has 16 residues. After removal of 4 bases from V and 2 bases from J, the junction contained 8 bases not matched to a gene. In DNA form, the CDR3 reads TGCGCCAGCAGTGCTACAGGGGGTCTCTCCACAGATACGCAGTATTTT. Its protein is CASSATGGLSTDTQYF.

The chain recombines TRBV3-1 with TRBJ2-3; 7 bases align to TRBD2. The germline V gene has CDR1 LGHDT and CDR2 YNNKEL (reference sequence). The CDR3 has 17 amino acids. The junction had 8 bases not matched to a gene; V was cut back by 0 bases and J by 2 bases. CDR3 bases: TGTGCCAGCAGCCAAGAAAGAGCGGGAAGATTCACAGATACGCAGTATTTT. Translating it yields CASSQERAGRFTDTQYF.

The chain joins TRBV3-1 to TRBJ2-1; no firm D call. CDR1 is LGHDT, CDR2 YNNKEL, per germline (reference sequence). Trimming shortened V by 1 base and J by 3 bases, and 10 bases separated the two germline ends. The CDR3 has 15 residues. The CDR3 loop reads CASSQVAENYNEQFF. CDR3 bases: TGTGCCAGCAGCCAAGTCGCTGAAAACTACAATGAGCAGTTCTTC.

This clonotype was observed a few times. The genes are TRBV6-4 and TRBJ2-1; a possible D gene is TRBD2 (6 bases). Germline V CDR1 and CDR2: MRHNA, SNTAGT. The CDR3 totals 14 residues. V was cut by 2 bases and J by 12 bases, with 17 bases left in between. The CDR3 sequence is CASSDLMSGSRQFF. In DNA form, the CDR3 reads TGTGCCAGCAGTGACCTGATGAGCGGGTCAAGGCAGTTCTTC.

This rearrangement joins TRBV10-3 to TRBJ2-5, with TRBD1 matching over 8 bases. The better agreement between TRBJ2-7 and the DNA end casts doubt on the J call. From germline, CDR1 is ENHRY and CDR2 SYGVKD. The CDR3 runs 13 residues. The CDR3 loop reads CAISERTGCEQYF. The CDR3 DNA sequence: TGTGCCATCAGTGAAAGGACAGGGTGCGAGCAGTACTTC.

This chain connects TRBV12-3 or TRBV12-4 to TRBJ2-1; 10 bases line up with TRBD2. J gave up 7 bases and V 10 bases, and 13 bases lay outside the gene matches. This CDR3 region has 15 residues. Here the CDR3 DNA reads TGTGCCACCCGAGCGGGGGGGCCCTGGGGAAATGAGCAGTTCTTC. This encodes CATRAGGPWGNEQFF.

This clonotype was recorded only once. V is TRBV6-2 or TRBV6-3 and J is TRBJ2-7; 12 bases are a match to TRBD2. J was trimmed by 3 bases and V by 8 bases; bases with no gene match: 5. Germline-derived CDR1 and CDR2 are MNHEY and SVGEGT. The CDR3 totals 14 residues. The DNA for the CDR3 is TGTGCCAGCCGTCTAGCGGGAGGGCACTACGAGCAGTACTTC. It specifies CASRLAGGHYEQYF.

This clonotype came up a few times. The gene calls are TRBV7-2 and TRBJ1-2, with D perhaps matching TRBD1 (5 bases). The CDR3 is made up of 12 amino acids. The ends were cut back, 5 bases at V and 7 bases at J, with 11 bases in the middle. Germline V gene data show CDR1 as SGHTA and CDR2 as FQGNSA. Here the CDR3 DNA reads TGTGCCAGCAGCGCCGGGGCGTCTGGCTACACCTTC. It specifies CASSAGASGYTF. Drawing the rest from reference TRBV7-2 and TRBJ1-2, the complete variable domain is GAGVSQSPSNKVTEKGKDVELRCDPISGHTALYWYRQSLGQGLEFLIYFQGNSAPDKSGLPSDRFSAERTGGSVSTLTIQRTQQEDSAVYLCASSAGASGYTFGSGTRLTVV.

The rearrangement joins TRBV12-3 or TRBV12-4 to TRBJ2-7; 8 nucleotides agree with TRBD2. The ends lost 6 bases at V and 2 bases at J; junction bases unmatched: 9. The CDR3 is made up of 15 amino acids. CDR3 region: CASSLSGTLPYEQYF. CDR3 nucleotides: TGTGCCAGCAGCCTTAGCGGGACCCTTCCCTACGAGCAGTACTTC.

This clonotype was seen at least ten times. The gene calls are TRBV29-1 and TRBJ2-5; D gene ambiguous. The CDR3 sequence is 10 residues long. Trimming left V 4 bases short and J 2 bases short, with 2 bases between. Germline CDR1 and CDR2: SQVTM and ANQGSEA. CDR3 DNA sequence: TGCAGCGTTGGGCAAGAGACCCAGTACTTC. This encodes CSVGQETQYF. Full variable domain (rest looked up from reference TRBV29-1 and TRBJ2-5): SAVISQKPSRDICQRGTSLTIQCQVDSQVTMMFWYRQQPGQSLTLIATANQGSEATYESGFVIDKFPISRPNLTFSTLTVSNMSPEDSSIYLCSVGQETQYFGPGTRLLVL.